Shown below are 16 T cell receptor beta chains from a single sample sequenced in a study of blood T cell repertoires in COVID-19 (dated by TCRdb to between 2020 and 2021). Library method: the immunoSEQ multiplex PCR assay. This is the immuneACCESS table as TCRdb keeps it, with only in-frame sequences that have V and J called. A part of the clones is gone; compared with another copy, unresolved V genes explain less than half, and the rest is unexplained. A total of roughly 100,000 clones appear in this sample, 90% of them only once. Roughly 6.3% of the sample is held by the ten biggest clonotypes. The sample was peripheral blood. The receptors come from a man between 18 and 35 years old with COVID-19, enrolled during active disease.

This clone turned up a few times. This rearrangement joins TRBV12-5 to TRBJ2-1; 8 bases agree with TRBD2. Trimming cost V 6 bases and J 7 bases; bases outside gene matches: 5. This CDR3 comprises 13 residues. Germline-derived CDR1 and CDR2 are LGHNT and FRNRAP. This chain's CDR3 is CASGPGLVNEQFF. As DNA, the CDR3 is TGTGCTAGTGGCCCGGGACTAGTGAATGAGCAGTTCTTC.

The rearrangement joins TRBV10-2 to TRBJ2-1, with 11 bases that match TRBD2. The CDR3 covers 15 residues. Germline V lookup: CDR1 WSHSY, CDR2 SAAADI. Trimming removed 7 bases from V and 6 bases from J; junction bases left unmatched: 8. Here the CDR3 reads CASTDLAGGRNEQFF. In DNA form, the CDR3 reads TGCGCCAGCACCGACTTAGCGGGAGGGCGCAATGAGCAGTTCTTC.

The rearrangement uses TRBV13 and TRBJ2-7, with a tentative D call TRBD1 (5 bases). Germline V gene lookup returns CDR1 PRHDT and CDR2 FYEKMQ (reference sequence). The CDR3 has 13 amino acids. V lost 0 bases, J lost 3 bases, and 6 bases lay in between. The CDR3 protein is CASSLGRGYEQYF. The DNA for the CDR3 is TGTGCCAGCAGCTTAGGAAGGGGCTACGAGCAGTACTTC.

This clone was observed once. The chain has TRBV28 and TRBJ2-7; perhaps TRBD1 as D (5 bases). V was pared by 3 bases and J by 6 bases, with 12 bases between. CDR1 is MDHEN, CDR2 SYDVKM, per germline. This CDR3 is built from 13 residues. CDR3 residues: CASSFSQGFEQYF. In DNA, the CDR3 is TGTGCCAGCAGTTTCTCGCAGGGTTTCGAGCAGTACTTC.

CDR3 bases: TGTGCCAGCAGCCCTCGGACTAGCGGCCACAATGAGCAGTTCTTC. Its translation is CASSPRTSGHNEQFF. The chain links TRBV6-6 to TRBJ2-1; 10 nucleotides agree with TRBD2. The CDR3 spans 15 residues. V shed 6 bases, J shed 5 bases, and the junction held 7 bases outside the gene matches. The germline CDR1 and CDR2 sequences are MNHNY and SVGAGI (reference sequence).

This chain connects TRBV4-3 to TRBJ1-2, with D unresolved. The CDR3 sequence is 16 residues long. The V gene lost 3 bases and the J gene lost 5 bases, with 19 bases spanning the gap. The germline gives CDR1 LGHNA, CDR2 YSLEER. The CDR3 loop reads CASSQDAGKGIYGYTF. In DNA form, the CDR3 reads TGCGCCAGCAGCCAGGACGCGGGGAAGGGAATATATGGCTACACCTTC.

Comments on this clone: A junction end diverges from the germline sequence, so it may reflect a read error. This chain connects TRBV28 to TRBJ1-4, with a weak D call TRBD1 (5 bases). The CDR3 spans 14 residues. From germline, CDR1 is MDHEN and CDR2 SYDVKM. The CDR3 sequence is CASEGGGVYEKLLF. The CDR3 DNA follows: TGTGCCAGCGAGGGTGGGGGGGTGTATGAAAAACTGCTTTTT. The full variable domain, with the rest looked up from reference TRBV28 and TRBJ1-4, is DVKVTQSSRYLVKRTGEKVFLECVQDMDHENMFWYRQDPGLGLRLIYFSYDVKMKEKGDIPEGYSVSREKKERFSLILESASTNQTSMYLCASEGGGVYEKLLFGSGTQLSVL.

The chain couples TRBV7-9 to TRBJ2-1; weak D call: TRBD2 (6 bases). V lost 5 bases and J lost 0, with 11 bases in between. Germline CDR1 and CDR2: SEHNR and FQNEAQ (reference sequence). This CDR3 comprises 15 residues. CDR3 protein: CASSAAGSSYNEQFF. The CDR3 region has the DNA TGTGCCAGCAGCGCAGCGGGCAGCTCCTACAATGAGCAGTTCTTC. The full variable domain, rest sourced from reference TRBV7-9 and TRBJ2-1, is DTGVSQNPRHKITKRGQNVTFRCDPISEHNRLYWYRQTLGQGPEFLTYFQNEAQLEKSRLLSDRFSAERPKGSFSTLEIQRTEQGDSAMYLCASSAAGSSYNEQFFGPGTRLTVL.

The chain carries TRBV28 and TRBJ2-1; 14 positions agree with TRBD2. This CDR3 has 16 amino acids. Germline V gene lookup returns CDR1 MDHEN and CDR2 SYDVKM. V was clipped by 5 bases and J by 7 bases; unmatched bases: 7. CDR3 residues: CASSRGLAGGGNEQFF. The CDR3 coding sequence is TGTGCCAGCAGTCGCGGACTAGCGGGAGGTGGAAATGAGCAGTTCTTC.

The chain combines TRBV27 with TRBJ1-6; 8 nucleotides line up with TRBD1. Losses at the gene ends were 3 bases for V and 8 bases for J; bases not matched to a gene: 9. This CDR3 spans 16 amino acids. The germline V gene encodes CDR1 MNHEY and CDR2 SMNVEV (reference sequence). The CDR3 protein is CASSFMRTGKDSPLHF. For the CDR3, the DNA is TGTGCCAGCAGTTTCATGCGGACAGGGAAGGATTCACCCCTCCACTTT.

The CDR3 coding sequence is TGTGCCAGCAGCCCACCATACAGCGGCCGGTACCAAGAGACCCAGTACTTC. This gives the protein CASSPPYSGRYQETQYF. V usage is TRBV13 and J usage is TRBJ2-5, with D perhaps TRBD2 (5 bases). Germline CDR1 and CDR2: PRHDT and FYEKMQ (reference sequence). The CDR3 has 17 amino acids. V lost 5 bases and J lost 0, with 19 bases in between.

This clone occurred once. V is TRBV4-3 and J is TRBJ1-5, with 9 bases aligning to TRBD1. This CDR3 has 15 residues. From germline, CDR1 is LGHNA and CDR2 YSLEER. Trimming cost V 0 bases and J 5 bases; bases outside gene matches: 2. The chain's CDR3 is CASSQDYRGHQPQHF. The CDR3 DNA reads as TGCGCCAGCAGCCAAGATTACAGGGGGCATCAGCCCCAGCATTTT.

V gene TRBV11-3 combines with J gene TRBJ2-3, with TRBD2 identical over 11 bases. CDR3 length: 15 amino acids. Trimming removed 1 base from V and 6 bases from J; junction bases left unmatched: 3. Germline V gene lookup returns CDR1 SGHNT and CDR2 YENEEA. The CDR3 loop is CASSLGGLAADTQYF. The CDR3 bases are TGTGCCAGCAGCTTAGGGGGACTAGCGGCCGATACGCAGTATTTT.

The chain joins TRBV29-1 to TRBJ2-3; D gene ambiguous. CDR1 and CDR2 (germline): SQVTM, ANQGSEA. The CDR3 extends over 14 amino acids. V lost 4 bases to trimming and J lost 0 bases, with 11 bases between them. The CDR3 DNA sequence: TGCAGCGTTGTCGCGAGATCTAGCACAGATACGCAGTATTTT. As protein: CSVVARSSTDTQYF.

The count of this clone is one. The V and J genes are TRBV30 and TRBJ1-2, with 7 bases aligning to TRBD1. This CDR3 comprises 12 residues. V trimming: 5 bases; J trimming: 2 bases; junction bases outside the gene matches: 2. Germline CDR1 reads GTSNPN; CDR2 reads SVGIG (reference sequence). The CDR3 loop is CAWSGGNYGYTF. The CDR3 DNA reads TGTGCCTGGTCAGGGGGGAACTATGGCTACACCTTC.

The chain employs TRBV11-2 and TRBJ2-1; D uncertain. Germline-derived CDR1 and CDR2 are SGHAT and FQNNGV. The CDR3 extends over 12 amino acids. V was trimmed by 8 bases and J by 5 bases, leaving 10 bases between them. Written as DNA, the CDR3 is TGTGCCAGCCTAGGAACCCACAATGAGCAGTTCTTC. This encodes CASLGTHNEQFF. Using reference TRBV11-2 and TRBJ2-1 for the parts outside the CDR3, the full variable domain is EAGVAQSPRYKIIEKRQSVAFWCNPISGHATLYWYQQILGQGPKLLIQFQNNGVVDDSQLPKDRFSAERLKGVDSTLKIQPAKLEDSAVYLCASLGTHNEQFFGPGTRLTVL.